What follows is one T cell receptor beta chain and its context. Its antigen remains unidentified. MiXCR, applied by TCRdb to the 5' RACE reads, yields one record per CDR3 protein. This table has about 220,000 distinct CDR3 sequences, 5% to 7% appearing once. These data originate in a study of identical twins. The CDR3 covers 14 residues. Trimming removed 0 bases from V and 1 base from J, with 9 bases in between. Germline CDR1 DFQATT, CDR2 SNEGSKA (reference sequence). Everyone who donated was a healthy Caucasian. Study observations and caveats: Abundant beta clonotypes from cord blood had fewer insertions, unlike memory repertoires, which showed none.

The sample was also reused in another study, on T cells expressing NK-cell markers.

The rearrangement uses TRBV20-1 and TRBJ1-1; D gene uncertain. The TCR comes from a woman in her late teens or twenties in good health. The sequencing input was CD8+ T cells sorted from blood. CDR3 residues: CSARDLAENTEAFF. The CDR3 DNA is TGCAGTGCTAGAGATCTGGCAGAGAACACTGAAGCTTTCTTT.